This T cell receptor beta chain was identified in a study of post-analysis software for immune sequencing data. Study details: There were relapsing-remitting, secondary progressive and progressive-relapsing multiple sclerosis among the disease courses included. The study's findings and limits: Compared with controls, patients showed significantly lower normalized Chao1 diversity. Strong co-clustering by F measure linked samples that shared a preparation batch. Five or six TRBV segments, TRBV5-6, TRBV5-1 and TRBV20-1 among them, were found more frequent in patients than controls.

Researchers reported that TCR beta cDNA libraries carried unique molecular identifiers. Each batch of about 0.9 to 10 million T cells produced roughly 0.5 million cDNA molecules. A single record per CDR3 protein comes from TCRdb applying MiXCR to the PCR reads. The sample lists about 760,000 distinct CDR3 sequences, around 27% occurring once. Of note for this clonotype: Its antigen is undetermined.

This CDR3 contains 15 residues. V gave up 4 bases and J gave up 5 bases; unmatched junction bases: 7. CDR1 is SGHTA, CDR2 FQGNSA, per germline. Source material: blood. This TCR was sampled from a girl under 18 with multiple sclerosis. The chain couples TRBV7-2 to TRBJ1-4, with 7 bases matching TRBD1. CDR3 DNA: TGTGCCAGCAGCTCTGAGGGGGCTCCCAATGAAAAACTGTTTTTT. This codes for CASSSEGAPNEKLFF. The full variable domain, completed using reference TRBV7-2 and TRBJ1-4, is GAGVSQSPSNKVTEKGKDVELRCDPISGHTALYWYRQSLGQGLEFLIYFQGNSAPDKSGLPSDRFSAERTGGSVSTLTIQRTQQEDSAVYLCASSSEGAPNEKLFFGSGTQLSVL.